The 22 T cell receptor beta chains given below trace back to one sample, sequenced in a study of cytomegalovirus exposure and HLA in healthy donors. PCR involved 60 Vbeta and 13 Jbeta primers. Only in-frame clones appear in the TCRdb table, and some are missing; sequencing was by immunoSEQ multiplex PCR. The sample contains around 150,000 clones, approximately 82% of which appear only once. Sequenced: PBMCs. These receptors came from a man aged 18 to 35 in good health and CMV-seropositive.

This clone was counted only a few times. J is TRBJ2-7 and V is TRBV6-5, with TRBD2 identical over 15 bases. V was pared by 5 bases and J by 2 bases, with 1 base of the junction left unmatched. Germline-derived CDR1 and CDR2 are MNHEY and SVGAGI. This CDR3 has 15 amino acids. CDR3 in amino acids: CASSGLAGGPYEQYF. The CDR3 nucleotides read TGTGCCAGCAGTGGACTAGCGGGAGGGCCCTACGAGCAGTACTTC.

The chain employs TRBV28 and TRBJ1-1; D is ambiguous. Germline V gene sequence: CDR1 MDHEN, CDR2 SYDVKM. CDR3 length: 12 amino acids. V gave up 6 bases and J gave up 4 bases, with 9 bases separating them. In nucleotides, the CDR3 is TGTGCCAGCAGCCTTGCCGGCACTGAAGCTTTCTTT. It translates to CASSLAGTEAFF.

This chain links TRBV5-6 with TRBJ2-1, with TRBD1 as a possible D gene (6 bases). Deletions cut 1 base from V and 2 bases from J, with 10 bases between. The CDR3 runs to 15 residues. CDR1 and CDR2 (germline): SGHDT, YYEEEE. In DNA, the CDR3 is TGTGCCAGCAGCTTGCGAGGGGGTCCCTACAATGAGCAGTTCTTC. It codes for CASSLRGGPYNEQFF. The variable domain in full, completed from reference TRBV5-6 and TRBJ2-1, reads DAGVTQSPTHLIKTRGQQVTLRCSPKSGHDTVSWYQQALGQGPQFIFQYYEEEERQRGNFPDRFSGHQFPNYSSELNVNALLLGDSALYLCASSLRGGPYNEQFFGPGTRLTVL.

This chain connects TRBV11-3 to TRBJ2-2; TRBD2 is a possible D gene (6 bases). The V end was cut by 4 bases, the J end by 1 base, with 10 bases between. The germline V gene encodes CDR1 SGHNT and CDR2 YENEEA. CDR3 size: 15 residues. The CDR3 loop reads CASSWKAGNTGELFF. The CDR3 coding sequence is TGTGCCAGCAGCTGGAAAGCGGGGAACACCGGGGAGCTGTTTTTT.

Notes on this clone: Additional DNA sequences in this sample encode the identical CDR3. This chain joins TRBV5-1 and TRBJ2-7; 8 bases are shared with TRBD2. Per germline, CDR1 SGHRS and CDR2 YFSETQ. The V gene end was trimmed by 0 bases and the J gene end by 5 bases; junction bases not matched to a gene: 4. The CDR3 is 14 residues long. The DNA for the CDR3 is TGCGCCAGCAGCTTGGTAGCGGGATCTGACGAGCAGTACTTC. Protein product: CASSLVAGSDEQYF.

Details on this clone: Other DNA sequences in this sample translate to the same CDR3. CDR3 DNA: TGTGCCAGCAGCTTAGGGAGGGCAGGGGGTTCTGGGGCCAACGTCCTGACTTTC. Translation gives CASSLGRAGGSGANVLTF. The V and J genes are TRBV7-9 and TRBJ2-6, with a possible D match to TRBD1 (7 bases). Germline CDR1 reads SEHNR; CDR2 reads FQNEAQ (reference sequence). V shed 1 base and J shed 1 base, with 14 bases lying between them. This CDR3 comprises 18 residues.

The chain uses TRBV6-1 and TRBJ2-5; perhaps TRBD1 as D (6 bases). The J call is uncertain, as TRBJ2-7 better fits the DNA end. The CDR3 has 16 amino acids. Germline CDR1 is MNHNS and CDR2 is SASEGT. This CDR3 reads CASSERGSGSSYEQYF. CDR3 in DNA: TGTGCCAGCAGTGAAAGGGGGTCAGGGAGCTCCTACGAGCAGTACTTC.

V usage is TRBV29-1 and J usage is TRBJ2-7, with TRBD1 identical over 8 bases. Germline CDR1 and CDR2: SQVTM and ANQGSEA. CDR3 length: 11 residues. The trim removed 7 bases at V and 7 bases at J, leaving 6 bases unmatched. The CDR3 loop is CSGRQGWEQYF. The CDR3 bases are TGCAGCGGGAGACAGGGGTGGGAGCAGTACTTC.

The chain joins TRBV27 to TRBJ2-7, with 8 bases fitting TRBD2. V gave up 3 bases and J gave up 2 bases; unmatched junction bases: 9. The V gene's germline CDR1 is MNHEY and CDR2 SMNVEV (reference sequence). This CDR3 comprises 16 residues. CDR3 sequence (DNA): TGTGCCAGCAGTTTCCGTAGTGGCGGGAGGACCTACGAGCAGTACTTC. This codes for CASSFRSGGRTYEQYF.

CDR3 DNA sequence: TGCAGCGTGAAAACTAGCGGGAGGGGGTACGAGCAGTACTTC. This encodes CSVKTSGRGYEQYF. This chain connects TRBV29-1 to TRBJ2-7, with 13 bases fitting TRBD2. CDR3 length: 14 residues. Unmatched junction bases numbered 6, after V lost 6 bases and J lost 4 bases. CDR1 is SQVTM and CDR2 is ANQGSEA in the germline V gene.

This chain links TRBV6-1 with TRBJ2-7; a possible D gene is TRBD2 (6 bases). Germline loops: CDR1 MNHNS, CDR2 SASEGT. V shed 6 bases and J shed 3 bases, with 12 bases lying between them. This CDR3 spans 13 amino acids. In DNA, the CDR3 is TGTGCCAGCAGAACGGGAGCGGTCTACGAGCAGTACTTC. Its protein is CASRTGAVYEQYF.

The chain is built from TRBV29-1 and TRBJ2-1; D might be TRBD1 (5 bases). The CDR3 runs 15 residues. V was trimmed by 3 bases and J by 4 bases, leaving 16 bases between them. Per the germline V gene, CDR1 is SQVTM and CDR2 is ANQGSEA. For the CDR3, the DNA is TGCAGCGTTGAGGGGCGCATGAGAAATTACAATGAGCAGTTCTTC. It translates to CSVEGRMRNYNEQFF.

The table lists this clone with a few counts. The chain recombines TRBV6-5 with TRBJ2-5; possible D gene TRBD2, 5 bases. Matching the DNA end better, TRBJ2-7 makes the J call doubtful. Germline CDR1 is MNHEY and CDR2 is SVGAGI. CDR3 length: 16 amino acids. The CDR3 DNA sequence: TGTGCCAGCAGTTACTCGAATTATCGGGGATTCGCCGAGCAGTACTTC. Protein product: CASSYSNYRGFAEQYF.

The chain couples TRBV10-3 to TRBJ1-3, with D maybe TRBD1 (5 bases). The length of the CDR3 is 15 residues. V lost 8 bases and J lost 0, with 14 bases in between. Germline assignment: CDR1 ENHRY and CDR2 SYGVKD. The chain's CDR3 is CAIQVGGVSGNTIYF. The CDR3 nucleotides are TGTGCCATCCAGGTCGGGGGGGTCTCTGGAAACACCATATATTTT.

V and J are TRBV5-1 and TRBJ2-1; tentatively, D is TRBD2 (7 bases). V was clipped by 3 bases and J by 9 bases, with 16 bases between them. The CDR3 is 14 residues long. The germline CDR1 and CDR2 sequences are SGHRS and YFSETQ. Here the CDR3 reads CASSSDRTRGEQFF. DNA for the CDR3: TGCGCCAGCAGCTCAGACAGGACTAGGGGTGAGCAGTTCTTC.

DNA of the CDR3: TGTGCCAGCAGCCGTACCACGGTCCCGAGCACTGAAGCTTTCTTT. The encoded protein is CASSRTTVPSTEAFF. This chain uses TRBV7-2 with TRBJ1-1; D is unresolved. The CDR3 has 15 residues. The V end lost 5 bases, the J end lost 4 bases, and 17 bases lay between the germline ends. Germline CDR1 and CDR2: SGHTA and FQGNSA.

For the CDR3, the DNA is TGCGCCAGCAGTCAATCCAGGGTCCTCAATGAAAAACTGTTTTTT. It translates to CASSQSRVLNEKLFF. V is TRBV23-1 and J is TRBJ1-4, with D perhaps matching TRBD1 (5 bases). TRBV23-1 is an ORF, and what it does is uncertain. The CDR3 is made up of 15 amino acids. Trimming cost V 0 bases and J 5 bases, with 10 bases left between them.

This chain's CDR3 is CASSLYPQGRYNEKLFF. CDR3 nucleotides: TGTGCCAGCAGTTTATACCCACAGGGTAGATATAATGAAAAACTGTTTTTT. This chain links TRBV27 with TRBJ1-4; a possible D gene is TRBD1 (6 bases). This CDR3 contains 17 residues. Germline CDR1 MNHEY, CDR2 SMNVEV (reference sequence). V was trimmed by 1 base and J by 4 bases, leaving 16 bases between them.

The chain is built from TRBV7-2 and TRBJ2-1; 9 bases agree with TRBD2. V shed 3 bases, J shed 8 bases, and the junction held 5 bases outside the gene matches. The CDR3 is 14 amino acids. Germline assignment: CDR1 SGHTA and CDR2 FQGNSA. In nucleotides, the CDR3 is TGTGCCAGCAGCTTCGCGGGAGGGCCGGATGAGCAGTTCTTC. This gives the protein CASSFAGGPDEQFF. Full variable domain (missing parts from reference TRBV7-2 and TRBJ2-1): GAGVSQSPSNKVTEKGKDVELRCDPISGHTALYWYRQSLGQGLEFLIYFQGNSAPDKSGLPSDRFSAERTGGSVSTLTIQRTQQEDSAVYLCASSFAGGPDEQFFGPGTRLTVL.

The CDR3 nucleotides are TGTGCCAGCAGCCAAGGGTACAGCGGGAGTGGAGAGACCCAGTACTTC. Translating it yields CASSQGYSGSGETQYF. The chain links TRBV4-2 to TRBJ2-5, with TRBD2 matching over 8 bases. Germline CDR1 is LGHNA and CDR2 is YNFKEQ. This CDR3 spans 16 amino acids. V lost 1 base, J lost 4 bases, and 8 bases stayed unmatched.

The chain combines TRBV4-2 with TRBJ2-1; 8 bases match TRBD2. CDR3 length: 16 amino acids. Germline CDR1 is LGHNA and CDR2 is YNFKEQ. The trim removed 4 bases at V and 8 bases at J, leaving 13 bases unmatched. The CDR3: CASSLGSGTSLDEQFF. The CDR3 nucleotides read TGTGCCAGCAGCCTAGGGTCCGGGACTAGTCTCGATGAGCAGTTCTTC.

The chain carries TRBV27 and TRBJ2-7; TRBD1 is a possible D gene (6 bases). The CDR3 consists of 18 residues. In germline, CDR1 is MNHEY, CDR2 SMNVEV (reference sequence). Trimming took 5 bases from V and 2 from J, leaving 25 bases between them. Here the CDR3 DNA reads TGTGCCAGCAGTGCCGGGACACTAACCGAATCGGCCGCCTACGAGCAGTACTTC. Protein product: CASSAGTLTESAAYEQYF.